This section outlines one T cell receptor beta chain sequence together with its context. Antigen: not known. The table came from immunoSEQ multiplex PCR; TCRdb's copy has only in-frame clones and leaves some out. This table holds under 200,000 clones, 90% to 95% found once. The data were taken from a study of T cell responses to AZD1222 COVID-19 vaccine. Whole-study results and caveats: AZD1222 recipients seropositive at baseline numbered only 6 or 7. Spike-specific TCR breadth and depth were elevated following two AZD1222 doses.

Sample: peripheral blood, taken 28 days after the second dose of the MenACWY control vaccine. This TCR was sampled from an adult who received the MenACWY meningococcal vaccine as a control.

In nucleotides, the CDR3 is TGTGCCAGCGGAGGCCTAGCGGGAGCTCACGAGCAGTTCTTC. This sequence encodes CASGGLAGAHEQFF. The chain uses TRBV7-3 and TRBJ2-1; 10 bases align to TRBD2. Germline-derived CDR1 and CDR2 are SGHTA and FQGTGA. Trimming took 8 bases from V and 10 from J; bases not matched to a gene: 11. CDR3 length equals 14 residues.